The rows below give T cell receptor beta chains drawn from one sample of a study of blood T cell repertoires in COVID-19. Clones were read by immunoSEQ multiplex PCR, and TCRdb kept only the in-frame ones, dropping some. The sample has approximately 120,000 clones, approximately 80% seen once; the top ten hold 35% to 40%. Sequenced: peripheral blood. The receptors originated from a man aged 40-49 years with active or convalescent COVID-19. Each CDR3 is given with its conserved first and last residue. Fields, in order: V gene, CDR3 length, D gene, clone size, J gene, CDR3 DNA, CDR3 protein. D genes are given only for firm matches. The size field is filled for only some rows; it gives once, few, many or a size class.

>TRBV19|14|NA|NA|TRBJ2-3
TGTGCCAGTAGTACAGGGGTCAATCGAGATACGCAGTATTTT
CASSTGVNRDTQYF
>TRBV10-2|13|NA|NA|TRBJ1-4
TGCGCCAGTCAGTCCCAGGGAGGTGAAAAACTGTTTTTT
CASQSQGGEKLFF
>TRBV30|14|TRBD1|NA|TRBJ2-3
TGTGCCTGGAGATGGGGACAGAACACAGATACGCAGTATTTT
CAWRWGQNTDTQYF
>TRBV6-1|16|NA|NA|TRBJ1-2
TGTGCCAGCAGTGAAAGCCCCGTGGGCCGCCTGTATGGCTACACCTTC
CASSESPVGRLYGYTF
>TRBV5-6|17|NA|NA|TRBJ2-3
TGTGCCAGCAGCTTGGACCACGGAGGGGTTCTGGGGGATACGCAGTATTTT
CASSLDHGGVLGDTQYF
>TRBV27|14|NA|NA|TRBJ2-1
TGTGCCAGCAGTATCAGTTATTCCTACAATGAGCAGTTCTTC
CASSISYSYNEQFF
>TRBV9|13|TRBD2|NA|TRBJ2-7
TGTGCCAGCGGTAGCGGGGCTTCCTACGAGCAGTACTTC
CASGSGASYEQYF
>TRBV11-2|13|TRBD1|NA|TRBJ1-1
TGTGCCAGCAGCTTAGTCCAGGGGGCAGTAGCTTTCTTT
CASSLVQGAVAFF
>TRBV5-1|15|NA|NA|TRBJ2-5
TGCGCCAGCAGCTTGGACGGGAGAGGGCGGGAGACCCAGTACTTC
CASSLDGRGRETQYF
>TRBV27|14|TRBD1|NA|TRBJ1-1
TGTGCCAGCAGTTTAATGAGGAGGGGGCCTGAAGCTTTCTTT
CASSLMRRGPEAFF
>TRBV24-1|11|NA|NA|TRBJ2-1
TGTGCCACCAGTGGATCCAGTGAGCAGTTCTTC
CATSGSSEQFF
>TRBV30|12|NA|NA|TRBJ1-1
TGTGCCTGCCACACAGCGAACACTGAAGCTTTCTTT
CACHTANTEAFF
>TRBV6-4|17|NA|once|TRBJ1-5
TGTGCCAGCAAGTCGGACAGCTGGGACTATAGCAATCAGCCCCAGCATTTT
CASKSDSWDYSNQPQHF
>TRBV30|16|NA|NA|TRBJ1-1
TGTGCCTGGAGTGTACGGGAGGGAGGGAAGGGCACTGAAGCTTTCTTT
CAWSVREGGKGTEAFF
>TRBV9|13|TRBD1|once|TRBJ2-7
TGTGCCAGCAGCACCGGACAGGGGGCCGAGCAGTACTTC
CASSTGQGAEQYF
>TRBV10-3|15|NA|NA|TRBJ2-5
TGTGCCATCAGTGCATGGGGGCAGGACCAAGAGACCCAGTACTTC
CAISAWGQDQETQYF
>TRBV2|16|NA|NA|TRBJ1-1
TGTGCCAGCAGTGACCCAGGGGACCAATTCAACACTGAAGCTTTCTTT
CASSDPGDQFNTEAFF
>TRBV6-5|15|NA|NA|TRBJ1-2
TGTGCCAGCAGTTTTTCGCGGGGGGAAAATATTAGCTACACCTTC
CASSFSRGENISYTF
>TRBV11-3|13|TRBD2|NA|TRBJ2-1
TGTGCCAGCAGCTTAATTGGCGGGGGGGAGCAGTTCTTC
CASSLIGGGEQFF
>TRBV25-1|17|TRBD2|NA|TRBJ2-4
TGTGCCAGCAGTGAAAGAGCGGGGACTACACGAGATCCCATTCAGTACTTC
CASSERAGTTRDPIQYF
>TRBV7-2|13|NA|NA|TRBJ2-7
TGTGCCAGCAGCTTAGTCCCCATAGACGAGCAGTACTTC
CASSLVPIDEQYF